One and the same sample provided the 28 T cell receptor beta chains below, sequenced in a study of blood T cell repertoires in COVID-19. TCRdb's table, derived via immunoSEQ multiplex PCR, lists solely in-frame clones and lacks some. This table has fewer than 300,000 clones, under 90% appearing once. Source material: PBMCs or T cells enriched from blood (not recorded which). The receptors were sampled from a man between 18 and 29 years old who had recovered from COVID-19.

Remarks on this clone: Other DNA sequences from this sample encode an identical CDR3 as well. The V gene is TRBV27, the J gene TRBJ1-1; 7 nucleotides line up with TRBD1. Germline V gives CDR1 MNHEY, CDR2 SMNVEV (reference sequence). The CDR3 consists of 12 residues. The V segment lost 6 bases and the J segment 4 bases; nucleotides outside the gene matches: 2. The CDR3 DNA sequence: TGTGCCAGCAGCTCAGGGGGCACTGAAGCTTTCTTT. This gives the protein CASSSGGTEAFF.

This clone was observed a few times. The CDR3 protein is CASSPTSSLGETQYF. For the CDR3, the DNA is TGTGCCAGCAGCCCGACTAGCAGTTTGGGAGAGACCCAGTACTTC. This chain uses TRBV5-4 with TRBJ2-5, with TRBD2 matching over 7 bases. Unmatched junction bases numbered 10, after V lost 4 bases and J lost 4 bases. The length of the CDR3 is 15 residues. In germline, CDR1 is SGHNT, CDR2 YYREEE (reference sequence).

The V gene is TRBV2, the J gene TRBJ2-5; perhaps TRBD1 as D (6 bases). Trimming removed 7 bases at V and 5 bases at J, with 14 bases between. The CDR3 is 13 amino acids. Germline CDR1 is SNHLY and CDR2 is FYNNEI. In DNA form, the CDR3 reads TGTGCCAGCAACAGGGATGTGGGTGAGACCCAGTACTTC. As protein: CASNRDVGETQYF.

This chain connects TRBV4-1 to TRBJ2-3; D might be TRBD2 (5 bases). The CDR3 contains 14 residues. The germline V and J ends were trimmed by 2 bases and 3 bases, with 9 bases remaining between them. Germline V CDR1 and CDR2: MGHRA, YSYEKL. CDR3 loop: CASSQLPGTDTQYF. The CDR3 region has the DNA TGCGCCAGCAGCCAACTACCGGGGACAGATACGCAGTATTTT.

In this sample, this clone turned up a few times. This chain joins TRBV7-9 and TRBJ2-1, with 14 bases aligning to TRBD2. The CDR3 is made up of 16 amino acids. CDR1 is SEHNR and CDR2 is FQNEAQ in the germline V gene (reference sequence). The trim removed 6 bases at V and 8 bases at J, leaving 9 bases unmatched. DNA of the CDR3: TGTGCCAGCAGTCCCGGGACTAGCGGGGGTCGGGATGAGCAGTTCTTC. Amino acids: CASSPGTSGGRDEQFF. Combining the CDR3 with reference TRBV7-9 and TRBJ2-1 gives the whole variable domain DTGVSQNPRHKITKRGQNVTFRCDPISEHNRLYWYRQTLGQGPEFLTYFQNEAQLEKSRLLSDRFSAERPKGSFSTLEIQRTEQGDSAMYLCASSPGTSGGRDEQFFGPGTRLTVL.

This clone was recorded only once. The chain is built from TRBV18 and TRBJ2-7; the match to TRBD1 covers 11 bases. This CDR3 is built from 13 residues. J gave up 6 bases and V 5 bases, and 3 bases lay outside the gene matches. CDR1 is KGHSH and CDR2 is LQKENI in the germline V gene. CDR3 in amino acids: CASSAGTGGEQYF. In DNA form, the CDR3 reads TGTGCCAGCTCAGCCGGGACAGGGGGCGAGCAGTACTTC.

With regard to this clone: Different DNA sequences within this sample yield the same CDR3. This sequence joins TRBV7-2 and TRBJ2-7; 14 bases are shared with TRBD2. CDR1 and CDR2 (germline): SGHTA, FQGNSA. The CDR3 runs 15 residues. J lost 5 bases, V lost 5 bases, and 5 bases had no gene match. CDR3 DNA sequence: TGTGCCAGCAGCCCCGGGACTAGCGGGAGTCACGAGCAGTACTTC. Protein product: CASSPGTSGSHEQYF. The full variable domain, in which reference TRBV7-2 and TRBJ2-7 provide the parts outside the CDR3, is GAGVSQSPSNKVTEKGKDVELRCDPISGHTALYWYRQSLGQGLEFLIYFQGNSAPDKSGLPSDRFSAERTGGSVSTLTIQRTQQEDSAVYLCASSPGTSGSHEQYFGPGTRLTVT.

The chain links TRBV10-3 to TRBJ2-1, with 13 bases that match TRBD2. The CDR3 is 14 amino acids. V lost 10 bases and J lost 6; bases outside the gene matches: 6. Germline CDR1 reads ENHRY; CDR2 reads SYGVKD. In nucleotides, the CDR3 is TGTGCCACCTTGACTAGCGGGGGGCCCAATGAGCAGTTCTTC. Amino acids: CATLTSGGPNEQFF.

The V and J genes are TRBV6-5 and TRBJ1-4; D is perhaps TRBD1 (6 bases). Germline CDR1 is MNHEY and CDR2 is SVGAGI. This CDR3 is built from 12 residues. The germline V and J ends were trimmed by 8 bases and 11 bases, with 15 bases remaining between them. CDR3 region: CASGGGGRKLFF. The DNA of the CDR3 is TGTGCCAGCGGGGGAGGGGGGAGGAAACTGTTTTTT.

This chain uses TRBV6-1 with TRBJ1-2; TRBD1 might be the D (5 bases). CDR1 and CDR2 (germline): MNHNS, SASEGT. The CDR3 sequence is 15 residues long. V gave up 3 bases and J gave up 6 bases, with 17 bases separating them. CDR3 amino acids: CASSDGAAGQNGYTF. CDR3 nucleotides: TGTGCCAGCAGTGATGGTGCGGCAGGGCAGAATGGCTACACCTTC.

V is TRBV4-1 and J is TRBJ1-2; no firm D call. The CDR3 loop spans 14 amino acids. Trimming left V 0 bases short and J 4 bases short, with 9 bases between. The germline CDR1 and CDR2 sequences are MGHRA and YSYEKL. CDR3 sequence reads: CASSQERLSYGYTF. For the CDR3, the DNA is TGCGCCAGCAGCCAAGAGCGCCTTTCCTATGGCTACACCTTC.

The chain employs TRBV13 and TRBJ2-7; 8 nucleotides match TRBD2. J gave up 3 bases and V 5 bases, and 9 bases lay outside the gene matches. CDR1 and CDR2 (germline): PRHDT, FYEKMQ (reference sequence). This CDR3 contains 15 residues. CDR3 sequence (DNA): TGTGCCAGCAGCCAGCGGGCGGGAGGCAGCTACGAGCAGTACTTC. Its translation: CASSQRAGGSYEQYF. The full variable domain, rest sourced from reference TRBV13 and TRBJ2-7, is AAGVIQSPRHLIKEKRETATLKCYPIPRHDTVYWYQQGPGQDPQFLISFYEKMQSDKGSIPDRFSAQQFSDYHSELNMSSLELGDSALYFCASSQRAGGSYEQYFGPGTRLTVT.

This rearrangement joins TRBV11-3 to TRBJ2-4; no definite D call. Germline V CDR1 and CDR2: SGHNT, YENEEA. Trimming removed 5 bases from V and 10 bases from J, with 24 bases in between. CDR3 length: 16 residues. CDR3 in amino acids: CASSLSTLAQGWIQYF. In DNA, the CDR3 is TGTGCCAGCAGCCTGAGTACTTTAGCCCAAGGATGGATTCAGTACTTC.

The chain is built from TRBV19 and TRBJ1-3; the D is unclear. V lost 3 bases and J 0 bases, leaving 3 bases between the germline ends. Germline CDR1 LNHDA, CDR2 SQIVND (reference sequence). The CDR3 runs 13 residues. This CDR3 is CASSISSGNTIYF. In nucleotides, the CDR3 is TGTGCCAGTAGTATCAGCTCTGGAAACACCATATATTTT.

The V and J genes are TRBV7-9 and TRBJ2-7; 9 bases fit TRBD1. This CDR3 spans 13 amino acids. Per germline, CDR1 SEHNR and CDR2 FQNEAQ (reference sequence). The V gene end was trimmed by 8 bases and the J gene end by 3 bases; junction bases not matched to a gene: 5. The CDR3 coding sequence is TGTGCCAGCCGGGACAGGGTAGGCTACGAGCAGTACTTC. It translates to CASRDRVGYEQYF.

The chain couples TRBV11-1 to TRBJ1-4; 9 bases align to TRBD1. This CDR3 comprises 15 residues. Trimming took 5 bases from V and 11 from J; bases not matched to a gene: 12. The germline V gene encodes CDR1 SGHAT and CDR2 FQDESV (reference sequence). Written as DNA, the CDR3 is TGTGCCAGCAGCCGATCGACAGGGGGTCGTGGGAAACTGTTTTTT. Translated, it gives CASSRSTGGRGKLFF.

CDR3 DNA: TGTGCCAGCAGTTACGGGCAGGCCATGAACACTGAAGCTTTCTTT. This sequence encodes CASSYGQAMNTEAFF. The chain has TRBV6-5 and TRBJ1-1; no clear D. The CDR3 totals 15 residues. V lost 2 bases and J 0 bases, leaving 10 bases between the germline ends. Germline V CDR1 and CDR2: MNHEY, SVGAGI.

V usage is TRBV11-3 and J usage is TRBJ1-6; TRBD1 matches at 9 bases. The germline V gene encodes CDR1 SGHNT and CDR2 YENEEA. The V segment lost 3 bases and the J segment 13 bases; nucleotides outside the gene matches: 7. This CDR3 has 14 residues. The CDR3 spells CASSFSGTGSPLHF. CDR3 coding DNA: TGTGCCAGCAGCTTTTCCGGGACAGGGAGTCCCCTCCACTTT.

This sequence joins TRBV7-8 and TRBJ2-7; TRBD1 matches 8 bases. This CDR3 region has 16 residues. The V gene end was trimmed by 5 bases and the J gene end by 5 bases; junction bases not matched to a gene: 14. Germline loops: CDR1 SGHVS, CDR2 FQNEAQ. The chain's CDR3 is CASSQRTGSLVHEQYF. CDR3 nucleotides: TGTGCCAGCAGCCAGCGGACAGGGTCCTTAGTCCACGAGCAGTACTTC.

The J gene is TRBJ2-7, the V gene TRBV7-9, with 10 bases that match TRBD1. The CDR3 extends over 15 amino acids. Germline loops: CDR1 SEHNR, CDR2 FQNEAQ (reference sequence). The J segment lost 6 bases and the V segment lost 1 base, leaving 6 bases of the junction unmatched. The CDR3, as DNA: TGTGCCAGCAGCTTAGTTGGACAGGGGGACCGCGAGCAGTACTTC. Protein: CASSLVGQGDREQYF.

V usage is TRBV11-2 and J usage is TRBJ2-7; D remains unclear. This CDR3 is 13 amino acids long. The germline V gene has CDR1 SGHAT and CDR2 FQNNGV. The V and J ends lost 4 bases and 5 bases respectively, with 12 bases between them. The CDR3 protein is CASSWSQPDEQYF. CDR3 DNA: TGTGCCAGCAGCTGGTCCCAACCGGACGAGCAGTACTTC.

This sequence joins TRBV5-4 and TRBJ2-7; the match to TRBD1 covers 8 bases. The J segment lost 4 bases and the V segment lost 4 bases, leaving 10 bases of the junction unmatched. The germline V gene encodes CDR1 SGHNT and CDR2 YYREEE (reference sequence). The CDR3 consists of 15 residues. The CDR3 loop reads CASSTRTGLPYEQYF. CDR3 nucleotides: TGTGCCAGCAGCACGCGGACAGGGCTACCGTACGAGCAGTACTTC.

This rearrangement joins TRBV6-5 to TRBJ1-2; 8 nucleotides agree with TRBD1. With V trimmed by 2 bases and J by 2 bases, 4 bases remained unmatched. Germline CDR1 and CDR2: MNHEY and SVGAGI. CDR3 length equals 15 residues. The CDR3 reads CASSYADRVNYGYTF. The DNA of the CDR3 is TGTGCCAGCAGTTACGCGGACAGGGTGAACTATGGCTACACCTTC.

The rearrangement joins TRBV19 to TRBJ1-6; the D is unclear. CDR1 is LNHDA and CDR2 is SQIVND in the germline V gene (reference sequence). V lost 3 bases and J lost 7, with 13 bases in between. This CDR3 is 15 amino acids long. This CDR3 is CASSMNGEINSPLHF. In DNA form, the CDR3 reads TGTGCCAGTAGTATGAATGGGGAGATAAATTCACCCCTCCACTTT.

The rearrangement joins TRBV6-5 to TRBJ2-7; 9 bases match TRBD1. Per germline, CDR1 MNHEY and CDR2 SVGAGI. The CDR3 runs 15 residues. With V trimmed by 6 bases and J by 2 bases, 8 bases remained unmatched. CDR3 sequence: CASSPDRGITYEQYF. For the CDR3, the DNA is TGTGCCAGCAGCCCAGACAGGGGGATTACCTACGAGCAGTACTTC.

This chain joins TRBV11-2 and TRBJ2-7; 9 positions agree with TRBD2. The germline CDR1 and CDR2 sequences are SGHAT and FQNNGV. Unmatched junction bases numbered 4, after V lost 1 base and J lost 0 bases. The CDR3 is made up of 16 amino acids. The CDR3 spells CASSLGSGGSSYEQYF. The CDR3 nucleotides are TGTGCCAGCAGCTTAGGGAGCGGGGGGTCCTCCTACGAGCAGTACTTC.

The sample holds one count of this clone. DNA of the CDR3: TGTGCCAGCAGCTTACTCGGACAGGGCAAAGAAAAACTGTTTTTT. Translated: CASSLLGQGKEKLFF. V and J are TRBV7-9 and TRBJ1-4; 8 bases map to TRBD1. After removal of 2 bases from V and 8 bases from J, the junction contained 7 bases not matched to a gene. CDR3 length equals 15 residues. The germline gives CDR1 SEHNR, CDR2 FQNEAQ (reference sequence).

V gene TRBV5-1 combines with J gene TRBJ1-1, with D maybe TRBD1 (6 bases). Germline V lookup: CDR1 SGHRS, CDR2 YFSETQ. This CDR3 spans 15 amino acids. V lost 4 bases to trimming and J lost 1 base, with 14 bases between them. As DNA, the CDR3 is TGCGCCAGCAGCGCCTCAGGGGCAAGGAACACTGAAGCTTTCTTT. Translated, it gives CASSASGARNTEAFF.